This T cell receptor beta chain was captured by sequencing in a study of T cell responses to AZD1222 COVID-19 vaccine. General observations from the study: White British ancestry dominated among donors, who included more females, and clonal diversity was possibly underestimated. Increased Spike-specific TCR breadth and depth were observed after two AZD1222 doses. In all cases, repertoires were sampled only after the peak T cell response.

This CDR3 comprises 13 residues. Trimming took off 3 bases at V and 4 bases at J, with 9 bases between the two ends. The germline CDR1 and CDR2 sequences are KGHSH and LQKENI. Sequenced by immunoSEQ multiplex PCR; TCRdb stores in-frame clones only, minus some. Of fewer than 200,000 clones detected, approximately 90% appear once; the ten largest clones hold around 2%. About this clone: What it binds is not known.

The TCR was taken from an adult in good health. Specimen: peripheral blood, collected on day 0 of AZD1222 vaccination. This rearrangement joins TRBV18 to TRBJ1-1, with D unclear. The CDR3 is CASSPEGFTEAFF. CDR3 sequence (DNA): TGTGCCAGCTCACCCGAGGGCTTCACTGAAGCTTTCTTT.